A selection of T cell receptor beta chains follows, all from one sample in a study of T cell changes during pregnancy in multiple sclerosis. The protocol was immunoSEQ multiplex PCR, while the TCRdb copy is restricted to in-frame clones and leaves out a portion. Here the sample spans about 68,000 clones, less than 95% being singletons. The sample was peripheral blood, taken in the second trimester of pregnancy. These receptors all stem from a female donor with multiple sclerosis, enrolled in a pregnancy study. CDR3s leave out the opening cysteine and the closing phenylalanine or tryptophan.

v_call	j_call	cdr3_aa
TRBV18	TRBJ1-1	ASSPQGGGTEAF
TRBV7-8	TRBJ2-7	ASSPTGTVGEQY
TRBV6-6	TRBJ1-2	ASRASNYGYT
TRBV2	TRBJ1-2	ASSVTTANYGYT
TRBV4-3	TRBJ2-3	ASSQAGGPTDTQY
TRBV6-1	TRBJ2-7	ASTPGEARSYEQY
TRBV4-2	TRBJ2-1	ASSPRLAVENEQF
TRBV15	TRBJ2-6	ATSTASSGANVLT
TRBV6-5	TRBJ2-5	ASSFQERSETQY
TRBV10-3	TRBJ1-3	AISAEEVFSGNTIY
TRBV5-4	TRBJ2-5	ASSPIRGQVETQY
TRBV5-4	TRBJ2-5	ASGSSPPTLQETQY